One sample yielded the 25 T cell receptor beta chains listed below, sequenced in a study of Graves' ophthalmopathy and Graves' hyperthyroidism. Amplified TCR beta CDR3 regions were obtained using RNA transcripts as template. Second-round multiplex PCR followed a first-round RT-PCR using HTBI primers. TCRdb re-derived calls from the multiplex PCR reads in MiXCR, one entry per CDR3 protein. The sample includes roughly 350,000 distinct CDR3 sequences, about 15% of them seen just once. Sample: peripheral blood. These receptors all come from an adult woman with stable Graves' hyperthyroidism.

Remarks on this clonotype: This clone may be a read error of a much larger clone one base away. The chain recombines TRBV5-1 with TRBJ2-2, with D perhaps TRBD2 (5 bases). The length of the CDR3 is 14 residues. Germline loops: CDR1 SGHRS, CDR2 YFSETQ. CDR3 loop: CASSQVANTGELCF. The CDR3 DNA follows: TGCGCCAGCAGCCAGGTCGCGAACACCGGGGAGCTGTGTTTT. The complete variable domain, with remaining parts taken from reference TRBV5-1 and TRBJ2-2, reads KAGVTQTPRYLIKTRGQQVTLSCSPISGHRSVSWYQQTPGQGLQFLFEYFSETQRNKGNFPGRFSGRQFSNSRSEMNVSTLELGDSALYLCASSQVANTGELCFGEGSRLTVL.

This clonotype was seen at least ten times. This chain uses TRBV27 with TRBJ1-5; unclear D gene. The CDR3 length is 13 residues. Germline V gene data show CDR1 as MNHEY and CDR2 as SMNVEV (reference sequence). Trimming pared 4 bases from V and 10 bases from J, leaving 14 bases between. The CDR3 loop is CASSSRRSEPQHF. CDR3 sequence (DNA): TGTGCCAGCAGTTCCCGACGTAGTGAACCCCAGCATTTT.

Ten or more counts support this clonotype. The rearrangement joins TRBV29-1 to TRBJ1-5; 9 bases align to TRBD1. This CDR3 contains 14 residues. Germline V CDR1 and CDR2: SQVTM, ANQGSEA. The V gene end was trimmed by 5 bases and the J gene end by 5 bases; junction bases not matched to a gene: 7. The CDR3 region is CSVLRTGAYQPQHF. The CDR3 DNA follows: TGCAGCGTTCTAAGGACAGGGGCCTATCAGCCCCAGCATTTT.

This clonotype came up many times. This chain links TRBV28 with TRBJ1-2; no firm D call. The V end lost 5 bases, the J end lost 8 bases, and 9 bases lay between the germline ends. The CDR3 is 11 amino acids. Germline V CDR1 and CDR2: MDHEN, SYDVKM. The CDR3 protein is CASSRVSGYTF. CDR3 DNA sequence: TGTGCCAGCAGTAGGGTATCCGGCTACACCTTC.

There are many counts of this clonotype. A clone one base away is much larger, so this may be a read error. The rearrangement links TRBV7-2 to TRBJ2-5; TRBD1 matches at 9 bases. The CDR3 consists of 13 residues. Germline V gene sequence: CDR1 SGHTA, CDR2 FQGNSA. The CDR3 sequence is CASSWTGEETKYF. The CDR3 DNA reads TGTGCCAGCAGCTGGACAGGGGAAGAGACCAAGTACTTC. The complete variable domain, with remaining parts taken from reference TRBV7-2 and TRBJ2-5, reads GAGVSQSPSNKVTEKGKDVELRCDPISGHTALYWYRQSLGQGLEFLIYFQGNSAPDKSGLPSDRFSAERTGGSVSTLTIQRTQQEDSAVYLCASSWTGEETKYFGPGTRLLVL.

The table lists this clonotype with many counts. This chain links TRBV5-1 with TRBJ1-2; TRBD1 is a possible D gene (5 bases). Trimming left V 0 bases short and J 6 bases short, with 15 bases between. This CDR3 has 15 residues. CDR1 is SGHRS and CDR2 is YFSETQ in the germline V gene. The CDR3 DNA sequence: TGCGCCAGCAGCTTGGGGGGGTTCGCCGACGATGGCTACACCTTC. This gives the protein CASSLGGFADDGYTF.

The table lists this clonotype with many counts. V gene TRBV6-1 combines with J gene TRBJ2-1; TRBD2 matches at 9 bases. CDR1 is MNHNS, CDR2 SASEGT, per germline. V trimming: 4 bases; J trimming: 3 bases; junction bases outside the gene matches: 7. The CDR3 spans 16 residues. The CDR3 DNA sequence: TGTGCCAGCAGTGCTATGACTAGCGGTAACTACAATGAGCAGTTCTTC. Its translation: CASSAMTSGNYNEQFF.

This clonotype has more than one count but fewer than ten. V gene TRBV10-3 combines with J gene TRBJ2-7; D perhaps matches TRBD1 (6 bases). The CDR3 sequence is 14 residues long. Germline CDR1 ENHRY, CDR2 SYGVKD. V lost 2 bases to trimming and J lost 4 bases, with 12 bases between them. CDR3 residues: CAISETGSTYEQYF. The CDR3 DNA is TGTGCCATCAGTGAGACAGGGTCAACGTACGAGCAGTACTTC.

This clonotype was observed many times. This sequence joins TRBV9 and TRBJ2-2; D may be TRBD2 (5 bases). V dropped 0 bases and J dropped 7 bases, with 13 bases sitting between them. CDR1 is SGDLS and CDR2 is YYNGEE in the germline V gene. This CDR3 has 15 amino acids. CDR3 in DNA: TGTGCCAGCAGCGTAGGTGAGGGAGAAGTCGGGGAGCTGTTTTTT. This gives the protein CASSVGEGEVGELFF.

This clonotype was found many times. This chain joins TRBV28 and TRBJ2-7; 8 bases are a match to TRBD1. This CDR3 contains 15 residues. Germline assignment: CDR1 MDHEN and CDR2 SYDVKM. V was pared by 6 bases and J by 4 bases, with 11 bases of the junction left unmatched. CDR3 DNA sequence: TGTGCCAGCAGCACTACTTCGACAGGGGATTACGAGCAGTACTTC. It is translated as CASSTTSTGDYEQYF. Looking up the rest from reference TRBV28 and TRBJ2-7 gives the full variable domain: DVKVTQSSRYLVKRTGEKVFLECVQDMDHENMFWYRQDPGLGLRLIYFSYDVKMKEKGDIPEGYSVSREKKERFSLILESASTNQTSMYLCASSTTSTGDYEQYFGPGTRLTVT.

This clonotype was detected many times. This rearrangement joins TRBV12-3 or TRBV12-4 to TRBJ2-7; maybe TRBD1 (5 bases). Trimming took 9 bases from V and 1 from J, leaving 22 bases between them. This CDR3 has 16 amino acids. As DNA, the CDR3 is TGTGCCAGGAGGAAGGGGCGGACGCATTTTTCCTACGAGCAGTACTTC. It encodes CARRKGRTHFSYEQYF.

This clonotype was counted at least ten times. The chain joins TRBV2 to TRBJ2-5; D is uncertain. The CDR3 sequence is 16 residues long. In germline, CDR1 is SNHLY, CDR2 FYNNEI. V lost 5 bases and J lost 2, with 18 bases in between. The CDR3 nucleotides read TGTGCCAGCAGTTCGTCATTACACTCGCTTCAAGAGACCCAGTACTTC. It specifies CASSSSLHSLQETQYF. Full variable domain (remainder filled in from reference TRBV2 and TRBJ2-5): EPEVTQTPSHQVTQMGQEVILRCVPISNHLYFYWYRQILGQKVEFLVSFYNNEISEKSEIFDDQFSVERPDGSNFTLKIRSTKLEDSAMYFCASSSSLHSLQETQYFGPGTRLLVL.

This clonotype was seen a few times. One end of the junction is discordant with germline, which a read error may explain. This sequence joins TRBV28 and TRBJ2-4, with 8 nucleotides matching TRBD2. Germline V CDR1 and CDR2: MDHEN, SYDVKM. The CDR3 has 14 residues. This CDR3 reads CASSRTSPKNIKYF. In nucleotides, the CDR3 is TGTGCCAGCAGTCGGACTAGCCCCAAAAACATTAAGTACTTC.

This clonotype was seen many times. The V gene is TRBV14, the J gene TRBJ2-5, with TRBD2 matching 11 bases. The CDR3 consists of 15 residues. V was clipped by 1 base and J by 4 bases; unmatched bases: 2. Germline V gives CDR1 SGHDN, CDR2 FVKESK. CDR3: CASSQASGRLETQYF. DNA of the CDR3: TGTGCCAGCAGCCAAGCTAGCGGGAGGTTAGAGACCCAGTACTTC.

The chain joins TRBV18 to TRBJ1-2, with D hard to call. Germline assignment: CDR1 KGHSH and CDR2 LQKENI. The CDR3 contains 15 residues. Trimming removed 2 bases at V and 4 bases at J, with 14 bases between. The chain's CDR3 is CASSPMGSPLYGYTF. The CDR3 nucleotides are TGTGCCAGCTCACCAATGGGGAGCCCGCTCTATGGCTACACCTTC.

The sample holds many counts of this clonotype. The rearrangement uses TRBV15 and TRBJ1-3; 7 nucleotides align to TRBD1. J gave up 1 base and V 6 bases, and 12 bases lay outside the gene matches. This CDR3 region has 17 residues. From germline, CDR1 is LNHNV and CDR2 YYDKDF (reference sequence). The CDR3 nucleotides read TGTGCCACCAGGTCGGCAGGGGGGGATGATTCTGGAAACACCATATATTTT. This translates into CATRSAGGDDSGNTIYF.

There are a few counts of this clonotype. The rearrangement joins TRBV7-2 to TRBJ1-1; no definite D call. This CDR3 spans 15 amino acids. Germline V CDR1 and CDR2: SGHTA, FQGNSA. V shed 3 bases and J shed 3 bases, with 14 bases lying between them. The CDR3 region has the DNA TGTGCCAGCAGCTTGGTGTCGACAAAGCACACTGAAGCTTTCTTT. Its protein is CASSLVSTKHTEAFF.

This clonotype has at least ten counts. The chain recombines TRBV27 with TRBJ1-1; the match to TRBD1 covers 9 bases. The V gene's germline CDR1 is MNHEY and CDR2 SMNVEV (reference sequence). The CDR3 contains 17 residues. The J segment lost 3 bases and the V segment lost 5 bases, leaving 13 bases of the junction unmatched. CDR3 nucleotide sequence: TGTGCCAGCAGTCCAAACAGGAGACAGGGGGAGGACACTGAAGCTTTCTTT. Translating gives CASSPNRRQGEDTEAFF.

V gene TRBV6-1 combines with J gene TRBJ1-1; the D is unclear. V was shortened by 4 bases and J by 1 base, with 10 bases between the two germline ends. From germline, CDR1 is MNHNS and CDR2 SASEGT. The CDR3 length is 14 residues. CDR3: CASSGHQWNTEAFF. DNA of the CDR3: TGTGCCAGCAGTGGACACCAATGGAACACTGAAGCTTTCTTT.

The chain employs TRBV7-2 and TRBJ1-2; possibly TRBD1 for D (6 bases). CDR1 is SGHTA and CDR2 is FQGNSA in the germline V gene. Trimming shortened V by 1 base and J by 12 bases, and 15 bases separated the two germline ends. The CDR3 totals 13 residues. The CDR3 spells CASSLGTASGHTF. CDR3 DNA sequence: TGTGCCAGCAGCTTAGGGACAGCTTCGGGTCACACCTTC. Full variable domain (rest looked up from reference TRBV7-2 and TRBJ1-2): GAGVSQSPSNKVTEKGKDVELRCDPISGHTALYWYRQSLGQGLEFLIYFQGNSAPDKSGLPSDRFSAERTGGSVSTLTIQRTQQEDSAVYLCASSLGTASGHTFGSGTRLTVV.

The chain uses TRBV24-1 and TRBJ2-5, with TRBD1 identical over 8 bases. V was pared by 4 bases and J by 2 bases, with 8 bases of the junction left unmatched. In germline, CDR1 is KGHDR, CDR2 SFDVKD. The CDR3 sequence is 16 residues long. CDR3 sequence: CATSEIGQGLQETQYF. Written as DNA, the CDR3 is TGTGCCACCAGTGAGATCGGACAGGGCTTGCAAGAGACCCAGTACTTC.

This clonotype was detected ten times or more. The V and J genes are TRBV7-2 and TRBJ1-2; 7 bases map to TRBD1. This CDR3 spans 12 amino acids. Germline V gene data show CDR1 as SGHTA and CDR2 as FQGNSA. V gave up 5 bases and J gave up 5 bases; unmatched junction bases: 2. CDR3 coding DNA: TGTGCCAGCAGCATGACAGGGTATGGCTACACCTTC. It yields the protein CASSMTGYGYTF.

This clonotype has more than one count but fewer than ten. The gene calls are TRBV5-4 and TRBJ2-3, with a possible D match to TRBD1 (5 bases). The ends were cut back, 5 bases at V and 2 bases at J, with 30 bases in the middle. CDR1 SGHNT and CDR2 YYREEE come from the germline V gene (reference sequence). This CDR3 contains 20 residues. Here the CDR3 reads CASSFARLGRLPLHTDTQYF. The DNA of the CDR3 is TGTGCCAGCAGTTTCGCCAGATTGGGGCGCCTACCCTTACACACAGATACGCAGTATTTT.

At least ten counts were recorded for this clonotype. The DNA for the CDR3 is TGTGCCAGCAGCCTCAAAACGCTCCAGCATTTT. Its translation: CASSLKTLQHF. J is TRBJ1-5 and V is TRBV6-5; no firm D call. V gave up 6 bases and J gave up 12 bases, with 12 bases separating them. The germline CDR1 and CDR2 sequences are MNHEY and SVGAGI. This CDR3 comprises 11 residues.

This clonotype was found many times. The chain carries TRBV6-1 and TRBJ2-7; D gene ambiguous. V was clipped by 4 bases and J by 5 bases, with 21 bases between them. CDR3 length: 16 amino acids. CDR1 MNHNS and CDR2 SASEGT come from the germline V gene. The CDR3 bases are TGTGCCAGCAGTGCGGTCTTCAGGAGCTTGGCAAACGAGCAGTACTTC. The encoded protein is CASSAVFRSLANEQYF.